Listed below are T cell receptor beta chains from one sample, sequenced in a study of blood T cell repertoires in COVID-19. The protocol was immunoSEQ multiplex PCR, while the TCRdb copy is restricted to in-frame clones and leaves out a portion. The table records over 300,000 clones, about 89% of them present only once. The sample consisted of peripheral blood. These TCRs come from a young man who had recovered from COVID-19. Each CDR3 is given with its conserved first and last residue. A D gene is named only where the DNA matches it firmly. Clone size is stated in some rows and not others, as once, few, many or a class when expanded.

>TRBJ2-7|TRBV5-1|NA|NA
TGCGCCAGCAGGAGACCTAGCTCCTACGAGCAGTACTTC
CASRRPSSYEQYF
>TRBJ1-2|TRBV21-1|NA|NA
TGTGCCAGCAGCATGGACAGGAGTTACTATGGCTACACCTTC
CASSMDRSYYGYTF
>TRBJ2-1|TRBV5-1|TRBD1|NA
TGCGCCAGCAGTCCCAATCACAGGGGCTCCTACAATGAGCAGTTCTTC
CASSPNHRGSYNEQFF
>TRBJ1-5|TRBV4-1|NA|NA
TGCGCCAGCAGCCAAGTGCCCGGGAACCATCAGCCCCAGCATTTT
CASSQVPGNHQPQHF
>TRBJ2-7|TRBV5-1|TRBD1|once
TGCGCCAGCAGCTTGATCACAGGGGCCGTCTACGAGCAGTACTTC
CASSLITGAVYEQYF
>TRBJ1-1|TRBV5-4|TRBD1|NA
TGTGCCAGCAGCCCTTGGCTGACAGGGATGACTGAAGCTTTCTTT
CASSPWLTGMTEAFF
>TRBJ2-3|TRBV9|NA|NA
TGTGCCAGCAGACCCTCACTAGGCGCGGGCACAGATACGCAGTATTTT
CASRPSLGAGTDTQYF
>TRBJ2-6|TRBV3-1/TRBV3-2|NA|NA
TGTGCCAGCAGCCTGTTACAGCTCTCTGGGGCCAACGTCCTGACTTTC
CASSLLQLSGANVLTF
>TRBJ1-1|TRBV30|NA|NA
TGTGCCTGGAGTGTCGGGGGGTGTAATCAGGGGAACACTGAAGCTTTCTTT
CAWSVGGCNQGNTEAFF
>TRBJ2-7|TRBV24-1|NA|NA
TGTGCCACCAGTGACTACAGCGGGACACTCTCCTACGAGCAGTACTTC
CATSDYSGTLSYEQYF
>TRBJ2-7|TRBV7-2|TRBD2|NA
TGTGCCAGCAGTACTAGCGGGGGGGCGGGCGAGCAGTACTTC
CASSTSGGAGEQYF
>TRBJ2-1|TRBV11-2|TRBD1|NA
TGTGCCAGCAGCTCAGGGACAGGGGCGTACAATGAGCAGTTCTTC
CASSSGTGAYNEQFF
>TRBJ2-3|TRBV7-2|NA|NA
TGTGCCAGCAGCTCCGCTACCGCAGATACGCAGTATTTT
CASSSATADTQYF
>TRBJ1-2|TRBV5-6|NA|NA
TGTGCCAGCAGCTTGGTCGGGAATCCGCGCGGCTACACCTTC
CASSLVGNPRGYTF
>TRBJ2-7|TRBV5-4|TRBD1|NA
TGTGCCAGCAGCAAGCCGGGACAGGGTTCCTACGAGCAGTACTTC
CASSKPGQGSYEQYF
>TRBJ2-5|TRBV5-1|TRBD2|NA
TGCGCCAGCAGCTTCTTAGCGGGAAATCCGGGAGAGACCCAGTACTTC
CASSFLAGNPGETQYF
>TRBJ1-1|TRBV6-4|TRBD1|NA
TGTGCCAGCAGGGACTATCAGGGGGCGAGAGCTTTCTTT
CASRDYQGARAFF
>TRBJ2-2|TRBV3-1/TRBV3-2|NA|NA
TGTGCCAGCAGCCTCAGGTCCGGGGAGCTGTTTTTT
CASSLRSGELFF
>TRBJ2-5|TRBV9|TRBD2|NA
TGTGCCAGCAGCGTAGGAGGGAGCGGGGAGATACAAGAGACCCAGTACTTC
CASSVGGSGEIQETQYF
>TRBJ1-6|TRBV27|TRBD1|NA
TGTGCCAGCAGAACAACGACAGGGCACGGTAATTCACCCCTCCACTTT
CASRTTTGHGNSPLHF
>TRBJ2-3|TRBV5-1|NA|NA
TGCGCCAGCAGCTTCGGCGGGGTGACAGATACGCAGTATTTT
CASSFGGVTDTQYF